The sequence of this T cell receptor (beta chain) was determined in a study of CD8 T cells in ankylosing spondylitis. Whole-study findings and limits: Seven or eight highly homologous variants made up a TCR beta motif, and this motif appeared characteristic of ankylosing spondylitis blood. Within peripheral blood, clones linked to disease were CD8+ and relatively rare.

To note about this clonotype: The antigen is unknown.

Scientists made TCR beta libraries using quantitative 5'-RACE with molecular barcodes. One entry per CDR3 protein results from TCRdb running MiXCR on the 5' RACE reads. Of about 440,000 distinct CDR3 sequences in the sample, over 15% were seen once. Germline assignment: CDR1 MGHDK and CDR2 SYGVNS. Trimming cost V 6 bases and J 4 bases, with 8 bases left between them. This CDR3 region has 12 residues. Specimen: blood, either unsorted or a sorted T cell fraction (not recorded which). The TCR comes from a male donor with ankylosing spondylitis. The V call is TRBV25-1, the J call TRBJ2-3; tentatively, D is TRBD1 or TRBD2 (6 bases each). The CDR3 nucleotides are TGTGCCAGCAGGGAGGGGGCAGATACGCAGTATTTT. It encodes CASREGADTQYF.